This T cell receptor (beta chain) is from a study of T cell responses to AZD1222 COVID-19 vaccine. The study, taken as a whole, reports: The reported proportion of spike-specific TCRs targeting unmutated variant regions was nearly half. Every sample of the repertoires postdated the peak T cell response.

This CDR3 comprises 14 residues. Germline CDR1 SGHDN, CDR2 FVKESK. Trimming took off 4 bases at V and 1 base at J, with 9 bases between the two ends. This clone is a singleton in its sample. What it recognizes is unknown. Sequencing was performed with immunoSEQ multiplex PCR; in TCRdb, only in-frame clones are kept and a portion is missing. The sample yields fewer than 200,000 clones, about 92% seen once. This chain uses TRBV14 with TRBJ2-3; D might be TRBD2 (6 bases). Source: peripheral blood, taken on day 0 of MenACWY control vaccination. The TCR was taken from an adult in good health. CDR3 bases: TGTGCCAGCAGCCCATTAGCGGGCACAGATACGCAGTATTTT. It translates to CASSPLAGTDTQYF. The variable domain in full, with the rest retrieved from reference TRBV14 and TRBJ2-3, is EAGVTQFPSHSVIEKGQTVTLRCDPISGHDNLYWYRRVMGKEIKFLLHFVKESKQDESGMPNNRFLAERTGGTYSTLKVQPAELEDSGVYFCASSPLAGTDTQYFGPGTRLTVL.